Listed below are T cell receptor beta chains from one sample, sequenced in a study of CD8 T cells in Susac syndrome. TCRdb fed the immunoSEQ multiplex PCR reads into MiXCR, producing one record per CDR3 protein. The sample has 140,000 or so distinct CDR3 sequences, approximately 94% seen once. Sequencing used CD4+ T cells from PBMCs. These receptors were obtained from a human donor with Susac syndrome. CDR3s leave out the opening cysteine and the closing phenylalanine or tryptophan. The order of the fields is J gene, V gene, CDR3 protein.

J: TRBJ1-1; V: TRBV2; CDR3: ASLAGYTEAF
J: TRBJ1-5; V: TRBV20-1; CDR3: SARDVGEGNQPQH
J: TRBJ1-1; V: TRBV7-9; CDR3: ASTQTGQPGAF
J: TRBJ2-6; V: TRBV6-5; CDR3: ASSYSSTVEHSGANVLT
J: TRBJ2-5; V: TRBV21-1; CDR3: ASSKVLPIGKETQY
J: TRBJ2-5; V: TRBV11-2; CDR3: ASSLGGSTSEETQY
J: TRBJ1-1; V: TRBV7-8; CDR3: ASSLPRFDRETEAF
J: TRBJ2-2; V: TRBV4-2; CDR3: ASSQEPPNRATGELF
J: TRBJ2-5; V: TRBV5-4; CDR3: ASSLSMREGGTQY
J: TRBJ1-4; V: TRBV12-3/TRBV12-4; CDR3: ASSLAARGGKLF
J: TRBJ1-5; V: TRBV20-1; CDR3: SARPGPQLEPQH
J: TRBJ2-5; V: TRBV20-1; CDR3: SADPRLAGVRETQY
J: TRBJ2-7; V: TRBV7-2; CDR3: ASSLGPGPYEQY
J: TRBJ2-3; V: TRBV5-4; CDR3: ASSDGGLRSTDTQY
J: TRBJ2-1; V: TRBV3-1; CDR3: ASSQDRTWSNEQF
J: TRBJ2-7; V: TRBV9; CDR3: ASSVAPTGSYEQY
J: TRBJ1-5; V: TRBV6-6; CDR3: ASSYWRDRINQPQH
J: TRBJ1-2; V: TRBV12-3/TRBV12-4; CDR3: ASSPGQRSGYT
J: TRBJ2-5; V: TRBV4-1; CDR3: ASSQAGVGETQY
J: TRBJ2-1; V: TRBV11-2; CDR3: ASTMGLVGNEQF
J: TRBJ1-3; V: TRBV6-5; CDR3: ASSYGFLSGNTIY
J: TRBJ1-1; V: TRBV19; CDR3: ASRTGTDNTEAF
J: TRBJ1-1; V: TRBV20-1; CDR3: SARESRVIRTEAF
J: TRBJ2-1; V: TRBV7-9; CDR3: ASSLLAGGPWRNEQF
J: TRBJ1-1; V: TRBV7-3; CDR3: ASSRGLLNTEAF
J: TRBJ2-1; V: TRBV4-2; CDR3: ASSQPNGLVDNEQF
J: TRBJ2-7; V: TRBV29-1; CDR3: SASPGTGIYEQY
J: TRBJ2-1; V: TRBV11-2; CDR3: ASSGTTGLEQF
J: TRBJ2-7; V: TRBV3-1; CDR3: ASSRYRGKGYEQY